These T cell receptor beta chains were read from a single sample in a study of control samples from healthy donors and cancer patients. Here immunoSEQ multiplex PCR was the method, and the copy in TCRdb shows in-frame clones only, minus some. Of roughly 150,000 clones in the sample, around 90% were seen once. Source material: blood. These receptor sequences come from a woman in her twenties or thirties in good health. Both conserved end residues are part of each CDR3.

>TRBV5-4|TRBJ2-3
CASSLGLTSGTTDTQYF
>TRBV6-5|TRBJ2-1
CVSDSYNEQFF
>TRBV28|TRBJ1-1
CASSLWGNTEAFF
>TRBV27|TRBJ1-5
CASSLTGSGNQPQHF
>TRBV6-5|TRBJ1-1
CASSPRGGYTEAFF
>TRBV24-1|TRBJ1-3
CATSDGQASPSGNTIYF
>TRBV3-1/TRBV3-2|TRBJ2-7
CASSQRGPRLAVRF
>TRBV10-1|TRBJ2-1
CASSVQGGEQFF
>TRBV2|TRBJ2-3
CATLDPGLKYF
>TRBV7-9|TRBJ2-7
CASSPPRGGHRTHEQYF
>TRBV5-5|TRBJ2-1
CASSFGYPLGYAYNEQFF
>TRBV28|TRBJ2-3
CASSFDTQYF
>TRBV7-2|TRBJ1-4
CASSFRDRDEKLFF
>TRBV6-5|TRBJ2-5
CASSHLGRGQETQYF
>TRBV28|TRBJ1-2
CASSFNKNYGYTF
>TRBV6-6|TRBJ2-3
CASSPRGHTDTQYF
>TRBV12-3/TRBV12-4|TRBJ2-1
CASSRTRNEQFF
>TRBV15|TRBJ1-3
CATSRDSFEGYNSGNTIYF
>TRBV27|TRBJ1-1
CASSLLVGAEAFF
>TRBV12-2|TRBJ1-1
CASRLAGNTEAFF
>TRBV6-2/TRBV6-3|TRBJ1-1
CASSWTGGGTEAFF
>TRBV5-6|TRBJ2-3
CASSFISTDTQYF
>TRBV2|TRBJ2-7
CASTSHGTYEQYF
>TRBV19|TRBJ2-2
CASTSLGGTGELFF
>TRBV7-2|TRBJ2-3
CASSLTTSTDTQYF
>TRBV15|TRBJ1-2
CATSRGRGAAYGYTF
>TRBV4-3|TRBJ1-2
CASSQNSALGYGYTF
>TRBV19|TRBJ2-7
CASTPSHLSSYEQYF
>TRBV7-9|TRBJ2-3
CASRGGQEDTQYF
>TRBV7-2|TRBJ2-7
CASSARTSGLITYEQYF
>TRBV7-2|TRBJ2-3
CASSLGVWGAADTQYF
>TRBV2|TRBJ1-4
CASSDRQGVKGEKLFF
>TRBV6-2/TRBV6-3|TRBJ1-5
CASSYSPETLGNQPQHF
>TRBV7-8|TRBJ1-6
CASSLVGDSPLHF
>TRBV6-5|TRBJ1-4
CASSYQGHANEKLFF
>TRBV7-9|TRBJ2-3
CASRPPSTDTQYF
>TRBV7-8|TRBJ2-1
CASSLLWRSGFLNNEQFF
>TRBV20-1|TRBJ2-4
CSASPGTRLAKNIQYF
>TRBV18|TRBJ2-7
CASSPGSYEQYF
>TRBV30|TRBJ2-3
CAWSLSGRPTTDTQYF
>TRBV28|TRBJ2-7
CASSKSQYEQYF